A selection of T cell receptor beta chains follows, all from one sample in a study of blood T cell repertoires in COVID-19. Clones were read by immunoSEQ multiplex PCR, and TCRdb kept only the in-frame ones, dropping some. The data hold around 200,000 clones, with about 83% observed a single time. The sample taken for sequencing was peripheral blood. The receptor set was obtained from a man aged 40-55 years with active or convalescent COVID-19. The CDR3 runs from the conserved cysteine through the conserved F or W. D genes are given only for firm matches. Rows may omit the clone size; those that give it use once, few, many or a size class.

v_call	clone_size	j_call	d_call	cdr3_aa	cdr3_nt
TRBV2	-	TRBJ2-2	TRBD1	CASGGTGGEGGELFF	TGTGCCAGCGGGGGGACAGGGGGTGAAGGAGGGGAGCTGTTTTTT
TRBV28	-	TRBJ2-7	-	CASSLATGSYEQYF	TGTGCCAGCAGTTTGGCGACGGGGTCGTACGAGCAGTACTTC
TRBV5-1	once	TRBJ2-2	TRBD2	CASSPPGTSASTGELFF	TGCGCCAGCAGCCCACCGGGGACTAGTGCGAGCACCGGGGAGCTGTTTTTT
TRBV5-1	-	TRBJ1-1	-	CASNGGLDRNTEAFF	TGCGCCAGCAACGGAGGCCTGGACAGGAACACTGAAGCTTTCTTT
TRBV30	-	TRBJ2-4	-	CAWSASAKNIQYF	TGTGCCTGGAGTGCGTCAGCCAAAAACATTCAGTACTTC
TRBV18	-	TRBJ1-1	-	CASSLLDTEAFF	TGTGCCAGCTCATTGCTAGACACTGAAGCTTTCTTT
TRBV16	-	TRBJ1-2	TRBD1	CASSPHRGTDTF	TGTGCCAGCAGCCCCCACAGGGGTACGGACACCTTC
TRBV7-2	-	TRBJ2-7	TRBD1	CASSFAGGGYEQYF	TGTGCCAGCAGCTTCGCAGGGGGCGGCTACGAGCAGTACTTC
TRBV18	once	TRBJ2-7	TRBD1	CASSPLRTGGNEQYF	TGTGCCAGCTCACCACTGAGGACAGGTGGTAACGAGCAGTACTTC
TRBV7-9	-	TRBJ1-4	TRBD1	CASSFGQGIEEKLFF	TGTGCCAGCAGCTTCGGACAGGGTATAGAAGAAAAACTGTTTTTT
TRBV24-1	-	TRBJ1-2	TRBD1	CATSENPGQGGYGYTF	TGTGCCACCAGTGAGAACCCGGGACAGGGTGGCTATGGCTACACCTTC
TRBV30	-	TRBJ2-1	TRBD1	CAWRQTPGTGTKLNEQFF	TGTGCCTGGAGGCAAACACCCGGGACAGGGACCAAACTCAATGAGCAGTTCTTC
TRBV5-5	-	TRBJ1-1	-	CASSLYGWNTEAFF	TGTGCCAGCAGCTTGTACGGTTGGAACACTGAAGCTTTCTTT
TRBV14	-	TRBJ1-4	-	CASSRRTIRGEKLFF	TGTGCCAGCAGCCGACGGACTATCCGGGGTGAAAAACTGTTTTTT
TRBV6-2/TRBV6-3	-	TRBJ2-1	TRBD2	CASSRWLAGGRTINEQFF	TGTGCCAGCAGTCGGTGGCTAGCGGGGGGCCGGACGATCAATGAGCAGTTCTTC
TRBV2	-	TRBJ2-5	-	CASSRAASPDAQYF	TGTGCCAGCAGTAGGGCGGCTAGCCCTGATGCCCAGTACTTC
TRBV6-2/TRBV6-3	-	TRBJ2-7	TRBD1	CASSYPIRGRVTYEQYF	TGTGCCAGCAGTTACCCTATAAGGGGGCGGGTGACTTACGAGCAGTACTTC
TRBV3-1/TRBV3-2	-	TRBJ2-5	-	CASSPLGGQVLYQETQYF	TGTGCCAGCAGCCCCCTAGGAGGGCAAGTTCTGTACCAAGAGACCCAGTACTTC
TRBV9	-	TRBJ2-2	-	CASNPSAGPTGELFF	TGTGCCAGCAACCCCTCGGCAGGTCCCACCGGGGAGCTGTTTTTT
TRBV7-2	few	TRBJ1-2	-	CASSRTSTGLVYGYTF	TGTGCCAGCAGCCGCACCTCGACAGGATTAGTCTATGGCTACACCTTC
TRBV6-5	-	TRBJ1-2	-	CASKGVGHNYGYTF	TGTGCCAGCAAGGGGGTCGGGCACAACTATGGCTACACCTTC
TRBV24-1	-	TRBJ2-3	-	CATSAQGARTDTQYF	TGTGCCACCAGTGCACAGGGTGCCCGCACAGATACGCAGTATTTT
TRBV4-1	-	TRBJ1-5	-	CASSQVWTVSNSNQPQHF	TGCGCCAGCAGCCAAGTCTGGACAGTGAGTAATAGCAATCAGCCCCAGCATTTT
TRBV30	-	TRBJ1-6	-	CAWSLRTYPNSPLHF	TGTGCCTGGAGTCTTAGGACATATCCGAATTCACCCCTCCACTTT
TRBV4-1	-	TRBJ2-7	TRBD1	CASSQAGPGQGDREQYF	TGCGCCAGCAGCCAAGCTGGGCCCGGTCAGGGGGATCGCGAGCAGTACTTC
TRBV7-9	-	TRBJ2-7	TRBD1	CASSPRTGVPSYEQYF	TGTGCCAGCAGCCCGAGGACAGGGGTCCCCTCCTACGAGCAGTACTTC
TRBV2	-	TRBJ1-1	-	CASSGELTGTPKGEAFF	TGTGCCAGCAGTGGCGAACTGACAGGAACTCCCAAGGGGGAAGCTTTCTTT
TRBV7-2	-	TRBJ1-3	-	CASSLDYPGSFGNTIYF	TGTGCCAGCAGCTTGGACTACCCAGGGTCTTTCGGAAACACCATATATTTT
TRBV11-2	-	TRBJ1-1	-	CASSLGVNTEAFF	TGTGCCAGCAGCTTAGGAGTAAACACTGAAGCTTTCTTT
TRBV12-3/TRBV12-4	-	TRBJ1-2	-	CASAWGGDGYTF	TGTGCCAGCGCATGGGGGGGCGACGGCTACACCTTC
TRBV7-9	-	TRBJ2-3	-	CASSLVADTQYF	TGTGCCAGCAGCTTAGTCGCAGATACGCAGTATTTT
TRBV13	-	TRBJ2-3	TRBD1	CASSLGPGTGGKDTQYF	TGTGCCAGCAGCTTAGGCCCGGGGACAGGGGGTAAGGATACGCAGTATTTT
TRBV5-4	-	TRBJ1-2	TRBD1	CASSLAYQGAGGYTF	TGTGCCAGCAGCTTGGCATACCAGGGGGCCGGGGGCTACACCTTC
TRBV7-9	-	TRBJ1-6	-	CASSPQAGQGSSPLHF	TGTGCCAGCAGCCCCCAGGCCGGACAAGGAAGTTCACCCCTCCACTTT
TRBV30	-	TRBJ1-3	TRBD1	CAWSVGQGRNTIYF	TGTGCCTGGAGTGTAGGACAGGGAAGGAACACCATATATTTT
TRBV5-1	-	TRBJ2-7	TRBD2	CASSFGLAEYEQYF	TGCGCCAGCAGTTTCGGACTAGCGGAGTACGAGCAGTACTTC
TRBV4-1	-	TRBJ1-1	TRBD1	CASSYRQGRNTEAFF	TGCGCCAGCAGCTACAGACAGGGGAGGAACACTGAAGCTTTCTTT
TRBV7-2	-	TRBJ2-3	-	CASSLAYGSHTQYF	TGTGCCAGCAGCTTAGCCTATGGGAGTCATACGCAGTATTTT
TRBV10-2	-	TRBJ1-2	-	CASSEEAGANWGYTF	TGCGCCAGCAGTGAGGAGGCGGGGGCGAACTGGGGCTACACCTTC
TRBV7-9	few	TRBJ2-3	TRBD2	CASSFDLAGRTDTQYF	TGTGCCAGCAGCTTCGACCTAGCGGGACGCACAGATACGCAGTATTTT
TRBV5-6	once	TRBJ1-6	-	CASSLDSGSSPLHF	TGTGCCAGCAGCTTGGATTCGGGGAGTTCACCCCTCCACTTT
TRBV11-3	-	TRBJ2-1	-	CASSSSTANEQFF	TGTGCCAGCAGCTCCTCCACTGCTAATGAGCAGTTCTTC
TRBV5-1	-	TRBJ2-5	TRBD1	CASSFRDREQETQYF	TGCGCCAGCAGCTTCCGGGACAGGGAACAAGAGACCCAGTACTTC
TRBV5-1	-	TRBJ2-7	TRBD1	CASRTRTGVGEQYF	TGCGCCAGCAGGACCCGGACAGGGGTGGGGGAGCAGTACTTC